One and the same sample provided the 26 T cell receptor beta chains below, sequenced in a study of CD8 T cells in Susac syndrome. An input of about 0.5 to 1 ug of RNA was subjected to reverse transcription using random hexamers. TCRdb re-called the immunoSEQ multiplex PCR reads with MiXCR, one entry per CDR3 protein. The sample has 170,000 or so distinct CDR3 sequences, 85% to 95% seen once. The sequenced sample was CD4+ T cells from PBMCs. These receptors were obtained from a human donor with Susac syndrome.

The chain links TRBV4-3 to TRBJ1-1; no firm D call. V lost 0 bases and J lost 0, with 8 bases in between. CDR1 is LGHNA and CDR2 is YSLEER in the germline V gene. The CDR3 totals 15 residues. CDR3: CASSQDPVLNTEAFF. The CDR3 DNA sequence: TGCGCCAGCAGCCAAGATCCGGTGTTGAACACTGAAGCTTTCTTT.

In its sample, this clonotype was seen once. This chain's CDR3 is CSASPQNSFGYTF. In DNA, the CDR3 is TGCAGTGCTAGTCCCCAGAACTCTTTTGGCTACACCTTC. The J gene is TRBJ1-2, the V gene TRBV20-1; D call uncertain. Germline values: CDR1 DFQATT, CDR2 SNEGSKA (reference sequence). CDR3 length: 13 residues. Trimming removed 3 bases from V and 7 bases from J, with 15 bases in between.

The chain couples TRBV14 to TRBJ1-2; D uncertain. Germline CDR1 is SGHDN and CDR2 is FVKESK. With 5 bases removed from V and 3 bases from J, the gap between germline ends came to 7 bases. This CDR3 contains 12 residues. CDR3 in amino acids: CASSGGYYGYTF. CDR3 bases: TGTGCCAGCAGCGGAGGGTACTATGGCTACACCTTC.

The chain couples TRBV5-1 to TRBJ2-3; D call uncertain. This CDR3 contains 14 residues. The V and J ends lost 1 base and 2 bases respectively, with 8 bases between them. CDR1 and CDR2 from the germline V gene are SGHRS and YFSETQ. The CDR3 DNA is TGCGCCAGCAGCTTGAGTCACTCCACAGATACGCAGTATTTT. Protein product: CASSLSHSTDTQYF.

The CDR3 nucleotides are TGTGCCAGCAGCGTTTCTAATGAAAAACTGTTTTTT. Residues: CASSVSNEKLFF. The J gene is TRBJ1-4, the V gene TRBV28; D uncertain. Germline V gene sequence: CDR1 MDHEN, CDR2 SYDVKM. The V and J ends lost 6 bases and 3 bases respectively, with 5 bases between them. The CDR3 has 12 amino acids.

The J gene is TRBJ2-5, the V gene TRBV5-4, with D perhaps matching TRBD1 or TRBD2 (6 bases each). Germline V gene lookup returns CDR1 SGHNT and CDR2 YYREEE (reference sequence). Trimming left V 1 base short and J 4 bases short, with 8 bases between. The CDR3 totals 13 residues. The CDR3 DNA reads TGTGCCAGCAGCTTGCCGGGGGCAGAGACCCAGTACTTC. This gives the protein CASSLPGAETQYF.

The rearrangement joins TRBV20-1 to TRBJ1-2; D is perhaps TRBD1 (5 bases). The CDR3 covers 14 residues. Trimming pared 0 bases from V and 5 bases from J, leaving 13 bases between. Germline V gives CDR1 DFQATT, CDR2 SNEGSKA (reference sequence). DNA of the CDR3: TGCAGTGCTAGAGACAGGATTAGGGGTTATGGCTACACCTTC. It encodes CSARDRIRGYGYTF.

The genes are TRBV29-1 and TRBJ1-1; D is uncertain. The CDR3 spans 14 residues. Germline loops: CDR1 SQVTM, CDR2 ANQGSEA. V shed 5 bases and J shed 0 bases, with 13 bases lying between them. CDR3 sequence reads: CSVNKGTMNTEAFF. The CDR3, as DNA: TGCAGCGTTAATAAGGGAACAATGAACACTGAAGCTTTCTTT. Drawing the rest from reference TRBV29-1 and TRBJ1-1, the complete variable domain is SAVISQKPSRDICQRGTSLTIQCQVDSQVTMMFWYRQQPGQSLTLIATANQGSEATYESGFVIDKFPISRPNLTFSTLTVSNMSPEDSSIYLCSVNKGTMNTEAFFGQGTRLTVV.

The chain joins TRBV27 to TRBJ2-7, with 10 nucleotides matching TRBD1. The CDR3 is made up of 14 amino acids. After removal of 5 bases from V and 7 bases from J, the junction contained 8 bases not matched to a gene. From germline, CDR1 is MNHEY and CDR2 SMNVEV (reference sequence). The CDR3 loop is CASSRRDRGTEQYF. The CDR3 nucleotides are TGTGCCAGCAGTCGCCGGGACAGGGGAACTGAGCAGTACTTC.

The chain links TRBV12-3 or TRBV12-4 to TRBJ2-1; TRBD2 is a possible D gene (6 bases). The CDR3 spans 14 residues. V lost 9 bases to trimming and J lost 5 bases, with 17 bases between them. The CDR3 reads CASRPLEGNNEQFF. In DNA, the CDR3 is TGTGCCAGTAGACCCCTGGAGGGGAACAATGAGCAGTTCTTC.

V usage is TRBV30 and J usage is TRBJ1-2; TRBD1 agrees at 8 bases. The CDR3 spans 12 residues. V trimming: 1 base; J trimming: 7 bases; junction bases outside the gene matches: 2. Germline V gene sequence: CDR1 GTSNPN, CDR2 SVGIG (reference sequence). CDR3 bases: TGTGCCTGGAGTGGGACAGGGTTTGGCTACACCTTC. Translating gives CAWSGTGFGYTF. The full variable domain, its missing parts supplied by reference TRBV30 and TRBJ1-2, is SQTIHQWPATLVQPVGSPLSLECTVEGTSNPNLYWYRQAAGRGLQLLFYSVGIGQISSEVPQNLSASRPQDRQFILSSKKLLLSDSGFYLCAWSGTGFGYTFGSGTRLTVV.

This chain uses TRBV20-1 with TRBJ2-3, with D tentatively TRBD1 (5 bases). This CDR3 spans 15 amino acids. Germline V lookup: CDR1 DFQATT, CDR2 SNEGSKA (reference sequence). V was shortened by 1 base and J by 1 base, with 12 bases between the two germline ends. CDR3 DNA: TGCAGTGCTAGAGCAGGGCAGGGCCGCACAGATACGCAGTATTTT. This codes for CSARAGQGRTDTQYF.

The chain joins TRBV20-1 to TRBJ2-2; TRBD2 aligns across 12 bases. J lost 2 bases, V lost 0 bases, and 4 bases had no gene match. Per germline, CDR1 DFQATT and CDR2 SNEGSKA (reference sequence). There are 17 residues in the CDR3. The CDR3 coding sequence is TGCAGTGCTAGAGAGGCTAGCGGGGGGGATAACACCGGGGAGCTGTTTTTT. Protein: CSAREASGGDNTGELFF.

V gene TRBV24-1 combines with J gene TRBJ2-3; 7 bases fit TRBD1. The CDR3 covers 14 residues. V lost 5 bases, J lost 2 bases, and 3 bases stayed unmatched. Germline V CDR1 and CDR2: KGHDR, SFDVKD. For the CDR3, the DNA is TGTGCCACCAGTGGGGGACAGTACACAGATACGCAGTATTTT. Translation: CATSGGQYTDTQYF.

The CDR3 DNA is TGCAGTGTCGGACAGGGATCCGGAGATACGCAGTATTTT. This sequence encodes CSVGQGSGDTQYF. This chain uses TRBV20-1 with TRBJ2-3; 8 bases are shared with TRBD1. The CDR3 covers 13 residues. CDR1 is DFQATT and CDR2 is SNEGSKA in the germline V gene (reference sequence). V trimming: 7 bases; J trimming: 5 bases; junction bases outside the gene matches: 8.

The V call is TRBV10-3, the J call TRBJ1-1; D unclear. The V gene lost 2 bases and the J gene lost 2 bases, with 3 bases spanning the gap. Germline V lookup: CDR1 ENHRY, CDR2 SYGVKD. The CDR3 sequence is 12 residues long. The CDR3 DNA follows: TGTGCCATCAGTGAGCCCAACACTGAAGCTTTCTTT. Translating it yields CAISEPNTEAFF.

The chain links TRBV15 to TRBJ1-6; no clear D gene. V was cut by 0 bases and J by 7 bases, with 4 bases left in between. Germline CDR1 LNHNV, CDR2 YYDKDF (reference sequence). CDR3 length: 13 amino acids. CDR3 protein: CATSRDGNSPLHF. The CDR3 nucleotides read TGTGCCACCAGCAGAGATGGGAATTCACCCCTCCACTTT.

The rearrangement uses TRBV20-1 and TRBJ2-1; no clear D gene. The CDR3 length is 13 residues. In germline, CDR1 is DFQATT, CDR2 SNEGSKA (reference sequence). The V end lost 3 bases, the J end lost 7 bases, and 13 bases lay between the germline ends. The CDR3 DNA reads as TGCAGTGCTAGGAGCCGGGTGGGGAATGAGCAGTTCTTC. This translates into CSARSRVGNEQFF.

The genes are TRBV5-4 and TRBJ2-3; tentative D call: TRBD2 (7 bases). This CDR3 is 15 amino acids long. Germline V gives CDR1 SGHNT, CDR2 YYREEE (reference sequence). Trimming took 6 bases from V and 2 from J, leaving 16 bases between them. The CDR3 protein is CASIPGGPVTDTQYF. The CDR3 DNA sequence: TGTGCCAGCATCCCCGGGGGGCCCGTCACAGATACGCAGTATTTT.

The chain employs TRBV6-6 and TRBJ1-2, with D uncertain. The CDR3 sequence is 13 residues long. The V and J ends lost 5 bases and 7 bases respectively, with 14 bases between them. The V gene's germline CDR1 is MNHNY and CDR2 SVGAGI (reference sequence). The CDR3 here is CASSVVQGSGYTF. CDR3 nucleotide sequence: TGTGCCAGCAGTGTCGTACAAGGAAGTGGCTACACCTTC.

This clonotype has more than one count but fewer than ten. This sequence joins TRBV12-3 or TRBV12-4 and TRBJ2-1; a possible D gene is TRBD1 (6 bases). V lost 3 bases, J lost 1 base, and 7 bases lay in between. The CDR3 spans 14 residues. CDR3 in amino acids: CASSFGQSYNEQFF. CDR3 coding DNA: TGTGCCAGCAGTTTTGGACAGTCCTACAATGAGCAGTTCTTC.

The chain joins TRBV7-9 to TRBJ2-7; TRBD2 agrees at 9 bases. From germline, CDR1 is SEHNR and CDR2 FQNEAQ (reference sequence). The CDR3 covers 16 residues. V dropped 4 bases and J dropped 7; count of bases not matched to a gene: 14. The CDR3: CASSSLVAGGQKEQYF. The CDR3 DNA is TGTGCCAGCAGCTCGCTAGTGGCGGGGGGGCAAAAAGAGCAGTACTTC. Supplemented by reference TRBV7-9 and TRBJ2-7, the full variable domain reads DTGVSQNPRHKITKRGQNVTFRCDPISEHNRLYWYRQTLGQGPEFLTYFQNEAQLEKSRLLSDRFSAERPKGSFSTLEIQRTEQGDSAMYLCASSSLVAGGQKEQYFGPGTRLTVT.

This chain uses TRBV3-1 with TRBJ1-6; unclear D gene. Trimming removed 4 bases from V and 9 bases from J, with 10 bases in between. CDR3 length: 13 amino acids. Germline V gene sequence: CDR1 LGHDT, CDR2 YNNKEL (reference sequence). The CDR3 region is CASSPSAGSPLHF. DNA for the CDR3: TGTGCCAGCAGCCCGTCGGCGGGTTCACCCCTCCACTTT.

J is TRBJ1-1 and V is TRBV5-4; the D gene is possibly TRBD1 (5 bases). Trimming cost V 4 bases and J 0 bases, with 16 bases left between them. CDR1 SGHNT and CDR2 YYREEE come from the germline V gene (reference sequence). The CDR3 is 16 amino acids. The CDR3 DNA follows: TGTGCCAGCAGCCCCGGAGGGGTAGGCTTGAACACTGAAGCTTTCTTT. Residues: CASSPGGVGLNTEAFF.

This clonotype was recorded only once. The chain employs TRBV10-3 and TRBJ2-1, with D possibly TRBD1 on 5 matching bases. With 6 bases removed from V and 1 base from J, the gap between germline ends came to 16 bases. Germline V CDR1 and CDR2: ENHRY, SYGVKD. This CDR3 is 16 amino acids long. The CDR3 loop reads CAISSLTETSYNEQFF. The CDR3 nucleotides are TGTGCCATCAGCTCTCTGACAGAGACTTCCTACAATGAGCAGTTCTTC.

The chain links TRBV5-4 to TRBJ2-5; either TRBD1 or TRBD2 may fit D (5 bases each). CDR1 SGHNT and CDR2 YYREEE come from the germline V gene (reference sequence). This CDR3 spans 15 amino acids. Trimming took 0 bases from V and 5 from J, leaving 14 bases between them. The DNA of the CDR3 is TGTGCCAGCAGCTTGGAAAGATTGGGGGAGGAGACCCAGTACTTC. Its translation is CASSLERLGEETQYF.